A selection of T cell receptor beta chains follows, all from one sample in a study of Graves' ophthalmopathy and Graves' hyperthyroidism. TCRdb re-called the multiplex PCR reads with MiXCR, one entry per CDR3 protein. The repertoire holds roughly 350,000 distinct CDR3 sequences, with approximately 18% as singletons. Specimen: peripheral blood. Receptors were obtained from an adult woman with stable Graves' hyperthyroidism. Both conserved end residues are part of each CDR3. Each record gives: clone size, V gene, J gene, D gene, CDR3 DNA, CDR3 protein. The D gene is left open where the match is weak. Rows may omit the clone size; those that give it use once, few, many or a size class.

clone size: many; V gene: TRBV28; J gene: TRBJ1-2; D gene: -; CDR3 DNA: TGTGCCACCATGGAGGCGTATGGCTACACCTTC; CDR3 protein: CATMEAYGYTF
clone size: many; V gene: TRBV10-3; J gene: TRBJ1-1; D gene: TRBD1; CDR3 DNA: TGTGCCACCTCGACACCGCTCAGGGGGACTGAAGCTTTCTTT; CDR3 protein: CATSTPLRGTEAFF
clone size: many; V gene: TRBV20-1; J gene: TRBJ2-7; D gene: TRBD2; CDR3 DNA: TGCAGTGCTAGGGTCCGACTAGCCGGAGACCACGAGCAGTACTTC; CDR3 protein: CSARVRLAGDHEQYF
clone size: -; V gene: TRBV3-1; J gene: TRBJ1-2; D gene: TRBD1; CDR3 DNA: TGTGCCAGCAGCCCGGGAGGACAGGGCCCGAGCTACACCTTC; CDR3 protein: CASSPGGQGPSYTF
clone size: many; V gene: TRBV28; J gene: TRBJ1-2; D gene: TRBD1; CDR3 DNA: TGTGCCAGCAGCCCTACAGGGGGCGCCGATTTTAACTATGGCTACACCTTC; CDR3 protein: CASSPTGGADFNYGYTF
clone size: few; V gene: TRBV2; J gene: TRBJ1-3; D gene: -; CDR3 DNA: TGTGCCAGCAGTGAAGTGGGACGGATCTCTTCAGGAAACACCATATATTTT; CDR3 protein: CASSEVGRISSGNTIYF
clone size: -; V gene: TRBV19; J gene: TRBJ2-2; D gene: -; CDR3 DNA: TGTGCCAGTAGTATACTTCCGGACGCCGGGGAGCTGTTTTTT; CDR3 protein: CASSILPDAGELFF
clone size: once; V gene: TRBV7-9; J gene: TRBJ1-2; D gene: -; CDR3 DNA: TGTGCCAGCAGCTTAGGTCTGGTCTATGGCTACACCTTC; CDR3 protein: CASSLGLVYGYTF
clone size: many; V gene: TRBV20-1; J gene: TRBJ2-7; D gene: TRBD2; CDR3 DNA: TGCAGTGCCCCAGACTTTACCCAGCGGGGCTCCTACGAGCAGTACTTC; CDR3 protein: CSAPDFTQRGSYEQYF
clone size: many; V gene: TRBV12-3/TRBV12-4; J gene: TRBJ2-5; D gene: -; CDR3 DNA: TGTGCCAGCAGTTTGGAGACCCAGTACTTC; CDR3 protein: CASSLETQYF
clone size: many; V gene: TRBV7-8; J gene: TRBJ1-1; D gene: -; CDR3 DNA: TGTGCCAGCAGCTTAGAACAGACAAGAGGGGCTTTCTTT; CDR3 protein: CASSLEQTRGAFF
clone size: many; V gene: TRBV2; J gene: TRBJ2-2; D gene: -; CDR3 DNA: TGTGCCAGCACCCCACAGGGCCGGACCGGGGAGCTGTTTTTT; CDR3 protein: CASTPQGRTGELFF
clone size: many; V gene: TRBV3-1; J gene: TRBJ2-7; D gene: -; CDR3 DNA: TGTGCCAGCTCCCGGACCGTATCAACCTACGAGCAGTACTTC; CDR3 protein: CASSRTVSTYEQYF
clone size: few; V gene: TRBV9; J gene: TRBJ2-3; D gene: -; CDR3 DNA: TGTGCCAGCAGCGTAGCGGGGAAAGATACGCAGTATTTT; CDR3 protein: CASSVAGKDTQYF
clone size: many; V gene: TRBV6-5; J gene: TRBJ2-7; D gene: TRBD1; CDR3 DNA: TGTGCCAGCAGTTTGACAGGGGCGTACTCCTACGAGCAGTACTTC; CDR3 protein: CASSLTGAYSYEQYF
clone size: many; V gene: TRBV20-1; J gene: TRBJ2-2; D gene: -; CDR3 DNA: TGCAGTGCTAGAGATATCGGGGACCAGTACACCGGGGAGCTGTTTTTT; CDR3 protein: CSARDIGDQYTGELFF
clone size: -; V gene: TRBV6-1; J gene: TRBJ1-1; D gene: TRBD1; CDR3 DNA: TGTGCCAGCAGAGACAGGGGCTTATGGAACACTGAAGCTTTCTTT; CDR3 protein: CASRDRGLWNTEAFF
clone size: many; V gene: TRBV2; J gene: TRBJ2-7; D gene: -; CDR3 DNA: TGTGCCAGCCGAGAGACACCTTCCTACGAGCAGTACTTC; CDR3 protein: CASRETPSYEQYF
clone size: -; V gene: TRBV25-1; J gene: TRBJ2-5; D gene: TRBD2; CDR3 DNA: TGTGCCAGCAGCCCTAGCGGGAGGGCCCCCAGTGGGACCCAGTACTTC; CDR3 protein: CASSPSGRAPSGTQYF
clone size: -; V gene: TRBV12-3/TRBV12-4; J gene: TRBJ2-7; D gene: TRBD1; CDR3 DNA: TGTGCCAGCAGTCCGTCGACAGGGCTCTACGAGCAGTACTTC; CDR3 protein: CASSPSTGLYEQYF
clone size: -; V gene: TRBV15; J gene: TRBJ2-5; D gene: -; CDR3 DNA: TGTGCCACCAGCAGAGATGGGACACCATACCAAGAGACCCAGTACTTC; CDR3 protein: CATSRDGTPYQETQYF
clone size: many; V gene: TRBV6-2/TRBV6-3; J gene: TRBJ2-4; D gene: -; CDR3 DNA: TGTGCCAGCAGTTACTCGGGGGGCAGAAACATTCAGTACTTC; CDR3 protein: CASSYSGGRNIQYF
clone size: -; V gene: TRBV4-1; J gene: TRBJ1-5; D gene: -; CDR3 DNA: TGCGCCAGCAGCCAAGTTTGGGCAAAGAGTCAGCCTCAGCATTTT; CDR3 protein: CASSQVWAKSQPQHF
clone size: -; V gene: TRBV4-2; J gene: TRBJ2-7; D gene: -; CDR3 DNA: TGTGCCAGTAGTATAGCAGGGTCCCACTACGAGCAGTACTTC; CDR3 protein: CASSIAGSHYEQYF
clone size: many; V gene: TRBV6-2/TRBV6-3; J gene: TRBJ2-1; D gene: TRBD2; CDR3 DNA: TGTGCCAGCAGTTACCGGACTAGCGGAGTGAGCTCCTACAATGAGCAGTTCTTC; CDR3 protein: CASSYRTSGVSSYNEQFF
clone size: many; V gene: TRBV28; J gene: TRBJ1-2; D gene: -; CDR3 DNA: TGTGCCAGCAGCCCCTTAGGGGCAGGCGGAAACTATGGCTACACCTTC; CDR3 protein: CASSPLGAGGNYGYTF
clone size: -; V gene: TRBV9; J gene: TRBJ1-2; D gene: -; CDR3 DNA: TGTGCCAGCAGCTTCAATACAGGGATCTATGGCTACACCTTC; CDR3 protein: CASSFNTGIYGYTF
clone size: many; V gene: TRBV19; J gene: TRBJ2-7; D gene: -; CDR3 DNA: TGTGCCAGTCCCACCCAGGGAGGGGGACAGAGGGACGAGCAGTACTTC; CDR3 protein: CASPTQGGGQRDEQYF
clone size: many; V gene: TRBV19; J gene: TRBJ2-7; D gene: -; CDR3 DNA: TGTGCCAGTAGTACGCCGGGACGTCAGTCCTACGAGCAGTACTTC; CDR3 protein: CASSTPGRQSYEQYF
clone size: many; V gene: TRBV7-8; J gene: TRBJ1-6; D gene: -; CDR3 DNA: TGTGCCAGCAGCCGCCAGGGCAGTCCCAATAATTCACCCCTCCACTTT; CDR3 protein: CASSRQGSPNNSPLHF
clone size: many; V gene: TRBV5-1; J gene: TRBJ2-2; D gene: TRBD2; CDR3 DNA: TGCGCCAGCAGCCCCTTGGAGCGGGAGGTCGGGGAGCTGTTTTTT; CDR3 protein: CASSPLEREVGELFF
clone size: many; V gene: TRBV9; J gene: TRBJ2-2; D gene: TRBD1; CDR3 DNA: TGTGCCAGCAGCGTAGGACAGGGAATCGGGGAGCTGTTTTTT; CDR3 protein: CASSVGQGIGELFF
clone size: few; V gene: TRBV7-8; J gene: TRBJ2-3; D gene: TRBD2; CDR3 DNA: TGTGCCAGCAGCATTACTAGCGGGAGGGTGGATACGCAGTATTTT; CDR3 protein: CASSITSGRVDTQYF
clone size: once; V gene: TRBV24-1; J gene: TRBJ2-6; D gene: TRBD1; CDR3 DNA: TGTGCCACCAGTCGCGGACAGGGTGCAGCTGGGGCCAACGTCCTGACTTTC; CDR3 protein: CATSRGQGAAGANVLTF
clone size: -; V gene: TRBV6-1; J gene: TRBJ1-2; D gene: -; CDR3 DNA: TGTGCCAGCAGTGAAAAAGGGGGAGGCAGCTATGGCTACACCTTC; CDR3 protein: CASSEKGGGSYGYTF
clone size: many; V gene: TRBV5-1; J gene: TRBJ1-1; D gene: -; CDR3 DNA: TGCGCCAGCAGCTTTGGGACAATGAACACTGAAGCTTTCTTT; CDR3 protein: CASSFGTMNTEAFF
clone size: many; V gene: TRBV20-1; J gene: TRBJ1-1; D gene: -; CDR3 DNA: TGCAGTGCTAGAGATACCCGTGACTGGAACACTGAAGCTTTCTTT; CDR3 protein: CSARDTRDWNTEAFF
clone size: many; V gene: TRBV27; J gene: TRBJ1-1; D gene: -; CDR3 DNA: TGTGCCAGCAGTTTTAGGGGGGGCACTGAAGCTTTCTTT; CDR3 protein: CASSFRGGTEAFF
clone size: many; V gene: TRBV7-2; J gene: TRBJ2-5; D gene: -; CDR3 DNA: TGTGCCAGCAGCTCTAAGAAGGGCCAAGAGACCCAGTACTTC; CDR3 protein: CASSSKKGQETQYF
clone size: few; V gene: TRBV30; J gene: TRBJ2-7; D gene: -; CDR3 DNA: TGTGCCTGGACCCCAGGCAGGGGGGTTTCCTACGAGCAGTACTTC; CDR3 protein: CAWTPGRGVSYEQYF
clone size: many; V gene: TRBV7-2; J gene: TRBJ1-5; D gene: -; CDR3 DNA: TGTGCCAGCAGCTCGAACATTGGACAGCCCCAGCATTTT; CDR3 protein: CASSSNIGQPQHF
clone size: many; V gene: TRBV6-1; J gene: TRBJ2-7; D gene: -; CDR3 DNA: TGTGCCAGCAGTGAAGCTCCAAACTACGAGCAGTACTTC; CDR3 protein: CASSEAPNYEQYF
clone size: many; V gene: TRBV20-1; J gene: TRBJ1-2; D gene: -; CDR3 DNA: TGCAGTGCTAGACTTTTCGGGGGGGGTCTCTATGGCTACACCTTC; CDR3 protein: CSARLFGGGLYGYTF
clone size: -; V gene: TRBV28; J gene: TRBJ2-5; D gene: -; CDR3 DNA: TGTGCCAGCAGTTTCCAGAGGGGGAGGGAGACCCAGTACTTC; CDR3 protein: CASSFQRGRETQYF
clone size: -; V gene: TRBV11-2; J gene: TRBJ2-1; D gene: TRBD2; CDR3 DNA: TGTGCCAGCAGCTCCCCAGGGGCGGGAGGGCCGGTTAATGAGCAGTTCTTC; CDR3 protein: CASSSPGAGGPVNEQFF
clone size: -; V gene: TRBV5-1; J gene: TRBJ1-6; D gene: TRBD1; CDR3 DNA: TGCGCCAGCAGCTTGGGGACAGGGGGTGTGGAATCACCCCTCCACTTT; CDR3 protein: CASSLGTGGVESPLHF
clone size: many; V gene: TRBV7-2; J gene: TRBJ2-2; D gene: TRBD2; CDR3 DNA: TGTGCCAGCAGCTTAGCACTAGCGGGCGCCGGGGAGCTGTTTTTT; CDR3 protein: CASSLALAGAGELFF
clone size: many; V gene: TRBV6-1; J gene: TRBJ2-3; D gene: -; CDR3 DNA: TGTGCCAGCAGTCCGGGCCTCCCCACAGATACGCAGTATTTT; CDR3 protein: CASSPGLPTDTQYF